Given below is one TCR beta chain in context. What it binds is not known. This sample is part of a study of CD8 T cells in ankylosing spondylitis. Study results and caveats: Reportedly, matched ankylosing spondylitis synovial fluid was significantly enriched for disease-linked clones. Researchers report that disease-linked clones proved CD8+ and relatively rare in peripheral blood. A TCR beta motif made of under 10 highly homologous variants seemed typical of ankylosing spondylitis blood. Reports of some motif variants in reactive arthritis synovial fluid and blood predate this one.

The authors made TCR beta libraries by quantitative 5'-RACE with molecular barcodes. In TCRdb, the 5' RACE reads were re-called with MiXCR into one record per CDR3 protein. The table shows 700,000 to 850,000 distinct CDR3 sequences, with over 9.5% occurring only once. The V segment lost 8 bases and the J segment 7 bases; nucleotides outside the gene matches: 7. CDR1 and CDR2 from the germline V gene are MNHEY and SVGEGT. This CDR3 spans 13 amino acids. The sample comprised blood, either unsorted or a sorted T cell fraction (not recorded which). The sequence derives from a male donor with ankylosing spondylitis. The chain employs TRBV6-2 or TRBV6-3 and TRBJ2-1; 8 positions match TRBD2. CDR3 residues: CASSQREWNEQFF. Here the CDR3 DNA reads TGTGCCAGCTCCCAGCGGGAGTGGAATGAGCAGTTCTTC.